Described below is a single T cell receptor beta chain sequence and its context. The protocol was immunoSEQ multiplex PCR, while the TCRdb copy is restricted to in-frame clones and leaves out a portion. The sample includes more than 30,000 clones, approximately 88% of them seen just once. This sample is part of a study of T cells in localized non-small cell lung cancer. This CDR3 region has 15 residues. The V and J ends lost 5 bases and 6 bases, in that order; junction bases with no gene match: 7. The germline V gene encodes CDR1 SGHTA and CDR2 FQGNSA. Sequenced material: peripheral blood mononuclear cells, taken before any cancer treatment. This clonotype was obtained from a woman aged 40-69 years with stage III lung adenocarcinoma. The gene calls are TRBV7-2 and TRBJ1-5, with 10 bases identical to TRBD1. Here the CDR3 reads CASSPGQGGGQPQHF. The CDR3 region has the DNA TGTGCCAGCAGCCCCGGACAGGGGGGGGGTCAGCCCCAGCATTTT.